The 19 T cell receptor beta chains below come from one sample, sequenced in a study of T cell repertoires in cytomegalovirus infection. The antigens for these receptors are not known. TCRdb redid the calling of the reads with MiXCR, one entry per CDR3 protein. The table shows approximately 910,000 distinct CDR3 sequences, with approximately 31% occurring only once. Material: cultured CD8+ T cells from PBMCs, obtained from culture after CMV antigen stimulation. Receptors originate from a human donor in good health (CMV status not recorded). Some clones in this sample may be carry-over from other donors' samples.

For this clonotype: At one of its ends the junction is not consistent with the germline gene, which may arise from a read error. The V gene is TRBV27, the J gene TRBJ1-6; D remains ambiguous. In germline, CDR1 is MNHEY, CDR2 SMNVEV (reference sequence). The CDR3 covers 12 residues. The CDR3 sequence: CTSSSFNSPLHF. CDR3 sequence (DNA): TGTACCAGCAGTTCATTTAATTCACCCCTCCACTTT.

This chain connects TRBV5-1 to TRBJ1-1; 8 bases agree with TRBD1. CDR1 is SGHRS, CDR2 YFSETQ, per germline. This CDR3 has 15 residues. Losses at the gene ends were 3 bases for V and 3 bases for J; bases not matched to a gene: 7. In nucleotides, the CDR3 is TGCGCCAGCAGCTGGACAGGGATCACGGACACTGAAGCTTTCTTT. Its translation: CASSWTGITDTEAFF.

This clonotype has only a few counts. The chain combines TRBV15 with TRBJ2-1, with 10 bases identical to TRBD1. The CDR3 length is 15 residues. CDR1 and CDR2 (germline): LNHNV, YYDKDF (reference sequence). Trimming cost V 3 bases and J 7 bases; bases outside gene matches: 6. The CDR3: CATSSGGTGVNEQFF. The CDR3 region has the DNA TGTGCCACCAGCAGTGGTGGGACAGGGGTGAATGAGCAGTTCTTC.

In its sample, this clonotype was seen a few times. This rearrangement joins TRBV4-2 to TRBJ2-1; 10 bases line up with TRBD2. Germline V gives CDR1 LGHNA, CDR2 YNFKEQ. Trimming took 6 bases from V and 4 from J; bases not matched to a gene: 6. CDR3 length equals 15 residues. This chain's CDR3 is CASRVAGGLYNEQFF. CDR3 nucleotide sequence: TGTGCCAGCAGGGTAGCGGGGGGATTATACAATGAGCAGTTCTTC.

This clonotype showed up many times. The rearrangement joins TRBV4-3 to TRBJ2-1; the match to TRBD2 covers 7 bases. Per the germline V gene, CDR1 is LGHNA and CDR2 is YSLEER. The V and J ends lost 3 bases and 3 bases, in that order; junction bases with no gene match: 11. The CDR3 has 17 amino acids. The CDR3 DNA is TGCGCCAGCAGCCAGGGGGTGCCTGGGGGGGACTACAATGAGCAGTTCTTC. This encodes CASSQGVPGGDYNEQFF.

The chain uses TRBV9 and TRBJ2-1; the D gene is possibly TRBD1 (5 bases). Trimming left V 3 bases short and J 1 base short, with 8 bases between. This CDR3 is built from 14 residues. From germline, CDR1 is SGDLS and CDR2 YYNGEE. The CDR3 DNA follows: TGTGCCAGCAGCGACGGACAATCCTACAATGAGCAGTTCTTC. Encoded protein: CASSDGQSYNEQFF.

The chain recombines TRBV27 with TRBJ2-1, with D tentatively TRBD2 (5 bases). Germline V gene lookup returns CDR1 MNHEY and CDR2 SMNVEV (reference sequence). Trimming shortened V by 5 bases and J by 8 bases, and 19 bases separated the two germline ends. The CDR3 length is 15 residues. Here the CDR3 reads CASSLRDTGWDEQFF. Written as DNA, the CDR3 is TGTGCCAGCAGTCTCCGGGATACCGGGTGGGATGAGCAGTTCTTC.

This clonotype was seen a handful of times. The gene calls are TRBV7-8 and TRBJ1-1; D not certain. Germline V gene lookup returns CDR1 SGHVS and CDR2 FQNEAQ. With 7 bases removed from V and 11 bases from J, the gap between germline ends came to 17 bases. The CDR3 totals 12 residues. For the CDR3, the DNA is TGTGCCAGCATCACTTACCCCGGTGAGGCTTTCTTT. It codes for CASITYPGEAFF.

This chain links TRBV19 with TRBJ2-1, with 8 bases aligning to TRBD2. The CDR3 is made up of 17 amino acids. Trimming took 0 bases from V and 3 from J; bases not matched to a gene: 7. CDR1 and CDR2 from the germline V gene are LNHDA and SQIVND (reference sequence). CDR3 protein: CASSIEPSGGFYNEQFF. Written as DNA, the CDR3 is TGTGCCAGTAGTATAGAACCCAGCGGGGGCTTCTACAATGAGCAGTTCTTC.

Many counts were recorded for this clonotype. The chain couples TRBV6-1 to TRBJ2-1; no definite D call. V lost 6 bases to trimming and J lost 5 bases, with 11 bases between them. CDR3 length: 13 residues. Germline V lookup: CDR1 MNHNS, CDR2 SASEGT. CDR3 in amino acids: CASRARTNNEQFF. In DNA, the CDR3 is TGTGCCAGCAGGGCGAGAACTAACAATGAGCAGTTCTTC.

This chain connects TRBV7-9 to TRBJ2-7; the D is unclear. The CDR3 has 13 residues. The V end lost 3 bases, the J end lost 3 bases, and 9 bases lay between the germline ends. CDR1 is SEHNR and CDR2 is FQNEAQ in the germline V gene (reference sequence). This CDR3 is CASSFSPSYEQYV. The CDR3 coding sequence is TGTGCCAGCAGCTTCTCCCCAAGCTACGAGCAGTACGTC.

This clonotype occurred a few times. This chain uses TRBV7-6 with TRBJ1-2; D not resolved. Germline values: CDR1 SGHVS, CDR2 FNYEAQ. This CDR3 has 15 residues. Trimming took off 3 bases at V and 1 base at J, with 12 bases between the two ends. The CDR3 region is CASSLDPGINYGYTF. For the CDR3, the DNA is TGTGCCAGCAGCTTGGATCCCGGAATTAACTATGGCTACACCTTC.

This clonotype was seen a few times. The chain employs TRBV7-6 and TRBJ2-2; 7 positions agree with TRBD1. With 4 bases clipped from V and 2 bases from J, the junction kept 7 bases outside the gene matches. CDR1 is SGHVS and CDR2 is FNYEAQ in the germline V gene. CDR3 size: 16 residues. The CDR3 sequence: CASSSTGTDNTGELFF. DNA of the CDR3: TGTGCCAGCAGCTCCACCGGGACAGATAACACCGGGGAGCTGTTTTTT.

This clonotype was detected a few times. V is TRBV27 and J is TRBJ1-2; 9 positions agree with TRBD1. CDR3 length: 17 residues. V lost 0 bases and J lost 6; bases outside the gene matches: 11. Germline assignment: CDR1 MNHEY and CDR2 SMNVEV (reference sequence). This CDR3 is CASSLSGQGITVDGYTF. CDR3 nucleotides: TGTGCCAGCAGTTTATCGGGACAGGGCATCACCGTAGATGGCTACACCTTC.

The gene calls are TRBV20-1 and TRBJ1-5, with TRBD1 as a possible D gene (5 bases). CDR1 DFQATT and CDR2 SNEGSKA come from the germline V gene (reference sequence). The CDR3 totals 13 residues. Trimming stripped 1 base from V and 5 bases from J, with 9 bases between. The DNA for the CDR3 is TGCAGTGCTAGAGGGTTAGGGGATCAGCCCCAGCATTTT. This encodes CSARGLGDQPQHF.

The chain carries TRBV29-1 and TRBJ2-5; D gene uncertain. This CDR3 has 11 amino acids. V was clipped by 6 bases and J by 0 bases, with 5 bases between them. Germline V gene data show CDR1 as SQVTM and CDR2 as ANQGSEA. Written as DNA, the CDR3 is TGCAGCGTCGTTAACCAAGAGACCCAGTACTTC. This sequence encodes CSVVNQETQYF.

This clonotype was counted between two and nine times. The J gene is TRBJ1-5, the V gene TRBV27, with TRBD1 matching over 7 bases. CDR1 MNHEY and CDR2 SMNVEV come from the germline V gene (reference sequence). Trimming took 0 bases from V and 0 from J; bases not matched to a gene: 5. The CDR3 is 17 residues long. As DNA, the CDR3 is TGTGCCAGCAGTTTATCCGGGACAGTCTATAGCAATCAGCCCCAGCATTTT. This translates into CASSLSGTVYSNQPQHF.

The V gene is TRBV7-9, the J gene TRBJ2-7; maybe TRBD1 (6 bases). This CDR3 comprises 15 residues. Germline CDR1 reads SEHNR; CDR2 reads FQNEAQ (reference sequence). The V gene lost 1 base and the J gene lost 2 bases, with 12 bases spanning the gap. This CDR3 reads CASSLGAGETYEQYV. The CDR3 coding sequence is TGTGCCAGCAGCTTAGGTGCAGGGGAAACCTACGAGCAGTACGTC.

This rearrangement joins TRBV6-5 to TRBJ1-2; D is uncertain. From germline, CDR1 is MNHEY and CDR2 SVGAGI. The CDR3 loop spans 14 amino acids. Deletions cut 2 bases from V and 4 bases from J, with 11 bases between. The CDR3 region is CASSYGVGPYGYTF. CDR3 DNA: TGTGCCAGCAGTTACGGCGTAGGGCCCTATGGCTACACCTTC.